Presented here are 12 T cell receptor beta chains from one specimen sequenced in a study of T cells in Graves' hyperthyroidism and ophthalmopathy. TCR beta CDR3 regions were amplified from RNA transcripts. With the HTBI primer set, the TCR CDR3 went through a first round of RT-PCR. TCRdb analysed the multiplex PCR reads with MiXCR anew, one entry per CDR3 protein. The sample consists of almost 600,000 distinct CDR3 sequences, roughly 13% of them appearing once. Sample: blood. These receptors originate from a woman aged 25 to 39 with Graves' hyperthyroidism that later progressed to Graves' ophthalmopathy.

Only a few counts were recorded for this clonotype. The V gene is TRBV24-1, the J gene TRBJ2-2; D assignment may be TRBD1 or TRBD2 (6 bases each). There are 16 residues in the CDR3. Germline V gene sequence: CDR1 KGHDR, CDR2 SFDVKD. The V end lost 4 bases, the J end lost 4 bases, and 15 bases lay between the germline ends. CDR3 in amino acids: CATSDLGGSGTGELFF. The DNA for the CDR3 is TGTGCCACCAGTGACTTGGGGGGCTCGGGCACCGGGGAGCTGTTTTTT.

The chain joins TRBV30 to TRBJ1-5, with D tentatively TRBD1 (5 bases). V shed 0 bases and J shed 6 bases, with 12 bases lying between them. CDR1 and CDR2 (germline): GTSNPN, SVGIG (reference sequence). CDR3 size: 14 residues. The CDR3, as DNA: TGTGCCTGGAGTGTTGGAGGGACCACTCAGCCCCAGCATTTT. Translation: CAWSVGGTTQPQHF.

CDR3 in DNA: TGTGCCAGCAGTTACGAGGGACGGCGGCTAGCCAAAAACATTCAGTACTTC. Translated: CASSYEGRRLAKNIQYF. V gene TRBV6-6 combines with J gene TRBJ2-4; the D gene could be TRBD1 or TRBD2 (5 bases each). The CDR3 covers 17 residues. V lost 2 bases to trimming and J lost 0 bases, with 14 bases between them. CDR1 MNHNY and CDR2 SVGAGI come from the germline V gene (reference sequence).

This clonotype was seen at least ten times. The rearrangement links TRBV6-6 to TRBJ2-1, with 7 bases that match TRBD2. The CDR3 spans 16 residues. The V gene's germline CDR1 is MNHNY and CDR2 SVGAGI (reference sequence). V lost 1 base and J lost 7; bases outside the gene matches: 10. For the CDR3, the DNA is TGTGCCAGCAGTTACTACCGTGGCGGGAGTGGGAATGAGCAGTTCTTC. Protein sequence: CASSYYRGGSGNEQFF.

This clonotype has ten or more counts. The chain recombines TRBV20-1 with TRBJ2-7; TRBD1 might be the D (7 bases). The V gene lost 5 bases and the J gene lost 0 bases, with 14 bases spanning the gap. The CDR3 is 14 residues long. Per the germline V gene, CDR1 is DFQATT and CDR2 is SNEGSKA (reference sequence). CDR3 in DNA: TGCAGTGCTCGGAGGGACAGCTTCTCCTACGAGCAGTACTTC. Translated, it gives CSARRDSFSYEQYF.

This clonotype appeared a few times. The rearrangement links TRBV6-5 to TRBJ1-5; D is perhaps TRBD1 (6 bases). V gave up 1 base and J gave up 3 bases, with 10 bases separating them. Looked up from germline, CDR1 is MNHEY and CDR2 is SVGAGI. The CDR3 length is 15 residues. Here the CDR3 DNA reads TGTGCCAGCAGTTACTTAGGACAGCTCAATCAGCCCCAGCATTTT. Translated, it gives CASSYLGQLNQPQHF.

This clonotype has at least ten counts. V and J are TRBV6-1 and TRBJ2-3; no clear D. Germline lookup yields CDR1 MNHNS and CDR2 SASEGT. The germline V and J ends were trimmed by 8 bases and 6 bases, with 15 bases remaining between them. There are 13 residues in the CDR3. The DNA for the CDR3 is TGTGCCAGCTCATGGCCCTCGAGGGATACGCAGTATTTT. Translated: CASSWPSRDTQYF.

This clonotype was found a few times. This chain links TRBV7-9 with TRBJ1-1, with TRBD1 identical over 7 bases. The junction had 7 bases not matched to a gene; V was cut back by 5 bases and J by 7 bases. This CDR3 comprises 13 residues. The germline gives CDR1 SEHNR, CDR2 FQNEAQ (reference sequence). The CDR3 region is CASSQMTGHEAFF. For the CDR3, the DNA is TGTGCCAGCAGCCAGATGACAGGGCATGAAGCTTTCTTT. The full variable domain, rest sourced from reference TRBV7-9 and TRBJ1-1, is DTGVSQNPRHKITKRGQNVTFRCDPISEHNRLYWYRQTLGQGPEFLTYFQNEAQLEKSRLLSDRFSAERPKGSFSTLEIQRTEQGDSAMYLCASSQMTGHEAFFGQGTRLTVV.

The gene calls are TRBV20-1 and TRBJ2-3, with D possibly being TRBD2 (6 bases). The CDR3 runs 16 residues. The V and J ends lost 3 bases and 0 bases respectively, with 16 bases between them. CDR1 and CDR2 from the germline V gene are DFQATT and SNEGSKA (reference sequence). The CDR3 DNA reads TGCAGTGCTAGCGGACTACTAGTCAGGAGCACAGATACGCAGTATTTT. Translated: CSASGLLVRSTDTQYF.

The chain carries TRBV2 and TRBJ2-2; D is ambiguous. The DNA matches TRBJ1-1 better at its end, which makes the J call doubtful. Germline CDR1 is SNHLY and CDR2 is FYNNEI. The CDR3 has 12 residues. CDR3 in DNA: TGTGCCAGCAGGAGGGTGGAGCGAGGAGCTTTCTTT. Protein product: CASRRVERGAFF.

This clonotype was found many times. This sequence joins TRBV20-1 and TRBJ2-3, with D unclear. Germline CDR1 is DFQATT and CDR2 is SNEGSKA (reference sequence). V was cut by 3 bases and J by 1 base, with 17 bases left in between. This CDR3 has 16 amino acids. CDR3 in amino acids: CSASSEYREGTDTQYF. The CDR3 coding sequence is TGCAGTGCTAGCTCTGAATACCGAGAAGGCACAGATACGCAGTATTTT.

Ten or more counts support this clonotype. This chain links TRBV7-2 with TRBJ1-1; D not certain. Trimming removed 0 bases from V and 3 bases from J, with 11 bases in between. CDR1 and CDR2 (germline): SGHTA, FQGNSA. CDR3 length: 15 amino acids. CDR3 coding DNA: TGTGCCAGCAGCTTAGCGCCCGGGCAGGACACTGAAGCTTTCTTT. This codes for CASSLAPGQDTEAFF.